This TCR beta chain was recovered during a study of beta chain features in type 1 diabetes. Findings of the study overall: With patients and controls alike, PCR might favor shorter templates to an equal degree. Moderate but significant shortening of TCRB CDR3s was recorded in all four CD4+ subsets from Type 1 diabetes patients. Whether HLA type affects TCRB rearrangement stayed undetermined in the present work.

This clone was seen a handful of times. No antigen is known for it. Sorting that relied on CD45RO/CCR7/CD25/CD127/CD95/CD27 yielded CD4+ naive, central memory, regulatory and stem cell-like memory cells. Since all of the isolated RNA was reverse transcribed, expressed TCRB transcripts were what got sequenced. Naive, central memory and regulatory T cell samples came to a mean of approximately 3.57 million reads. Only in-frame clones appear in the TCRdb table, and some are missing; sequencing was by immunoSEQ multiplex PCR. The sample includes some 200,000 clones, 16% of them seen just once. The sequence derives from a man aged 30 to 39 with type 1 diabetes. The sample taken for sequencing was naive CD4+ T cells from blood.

DNA for the CDR3: TGTGCCTGGAGTGTACATAGGTTCGCTGAAGCTTTCTTT. Its translation: CAWSVHRFAEAFF. V usage is TRBV30 and J usage is TRBJ1-1; D gene unclear. The germline CDR1 and CDR2 sequences are GTSNPN and SVGIG (reference sequence). The CDR3 totals 13 residues. The V end was cut by 0 bases, the J end by 6 bases, with 11 bases between.